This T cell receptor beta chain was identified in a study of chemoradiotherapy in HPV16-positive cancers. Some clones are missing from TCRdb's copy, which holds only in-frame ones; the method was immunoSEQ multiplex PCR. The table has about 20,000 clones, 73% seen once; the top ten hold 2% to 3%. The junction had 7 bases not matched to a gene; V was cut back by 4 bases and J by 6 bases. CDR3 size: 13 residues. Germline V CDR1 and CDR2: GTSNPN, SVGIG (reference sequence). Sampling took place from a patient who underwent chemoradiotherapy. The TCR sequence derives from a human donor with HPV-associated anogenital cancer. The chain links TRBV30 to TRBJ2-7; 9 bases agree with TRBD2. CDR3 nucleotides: TGTGCCTGGAATAAGGGACTAGCAGGCGAGCAGTACTTC. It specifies CAWNKGLAGEQYF.